The rows below give T cell receptor beta chains drawn from one sample of a study of T cells in Graves' hyperthyroidism and ophthalmopathy. MiXCR was run by TCRdb on the multiplex PCR reads, yielding one entry per CDR3 protein. The sample comprises more than 650,000 distinct CDR3 sequences, around 15% of which are singletons, and around 9.6% rests with the top ten. What was sequenced was blood. The receptors here all came from a woman aged 18-30 years with Graves' hyperthyroidism. CDR3s include the opening cysteine and the closing phenylalanine or tryptophan. Fields, in order: J gene, V gene, clone size, D gene, CDR3 protein, CDR3 DNA. A D gene is named only where the DNA matches it firmly. Clone size appears in some rows only: once, few, many, or a class for an expanded clone.

>TRBJ2-7|TRBV15|NA|TRBD2
CATSRGGALSEQYF
TGTGCCACCAGCAGGGGAGGGGCGCTGAGCGAGCAGTACTTC
>TRBJ1-1|TRBV20-1|many|NA
CSARTGHTEAFF
TGCAGTGCTAGAACGGGGCACACTGAAGCTTTCTTT
>TRBJ1-6|TRBV14|few|TRBD1
CASSPRTGQGDSPLHF
TGTGCCAGCAGCCCCCGGACCGGACAGGGCGATTCACCCCTCCACTTT
>TRBJ1-2|TRBV7-8|many|NA
CASTPAGQIYGYTF
TGTGCCAGCACCCCCGCCGGACAGATCTATGGCTACACCTTC
>TRBJ2-5|TRBV7-8|many|TRBD2
CASSPGRALAAKGEETQYF
TGTGCCAGCAGCCCCGGGAGGGCCCTAGCGGCTAAGGGGGAGGAGACCCAGTACTTC
>TRBJ1-6|TRBV12-3/TRBV12-4|many|TRBD1
CASRRGQGVGGSYNSPLHF
TGTGCCAGCAGGAGGGGACAGGGCGTAGGAGGCTCCTATAATTCACCCCTCCACTTT
>TRBJ2-5|TRBV2|few|NA
CASSERPSGMGAQETQYF
TGTGCCAGCAGTGAAAGGCCTTCTGGGATGGGAGCCCAAGAGACCCAGTACTTC
>TRBJ2-1|TRBV27|NA|NA
CASGFSGSYNEQFF
TGTGCCAGCGGGTTTAGCGGTTCCTACAATGAGCAGTTCTTC
>TRBJ2-1|TRBV12-3/TRBV12-4|NA|NA
CASSLRTEYYEQFF
TGTGCCAGCAGTCTCCGGACGGAATACTACGAGCAGTTCTTC
>TRBJ2-3|TRBV7-9|many|NA
CASSLALWTGGGDTGTDTQYF
TGTGCCAGCAGCTTAGCCCTATGGACTGGGGGAGGGGACACGGGGACAGATACGCAGTATTTT
>TRBJ2-2|TRBV27|many|NA
CASSSRLMGGATGELFF
TGTGCCAGCAGTTCACGCCTCATGGGGGGCGCAACCGGGGAGCTGTTTTTT
>TRBJ1-2|TRBV12-3/TRBV12-4|many|NA
CASTLGYGYTF
TGTGCCAGCACCCTAGGGTATGGCTACACCTTC
>TRBJ2-7|TRBV4-1|few|TRBD1
CASSQVWTGPYEQYF
TGCGCCAGCAGCCAAGTTTGGACAGGGCCCTACGAGCAGTACTTC
>TRBJ2-7|TRBV10-1|few|NA
CASSERFGYEQYF
TGCGCCAGCAGTGAGCGGTTCGGCTACGAGCAGTACTTC
>TRBJ1-1|TRBV11-2|many|TRBD1
CASRGTGGHTEAFF
TGTGCCAGCAGAGGGACAGGCGGTCACACTGAAGCTTTCTTT
>TRBJ2-5|TRBV11-2|many|NA
CASSFYGKGETQYF
TGTGCCAGCAGCTTCTACGGAAAAGGGGAGACCCAGTACTTC
>TRBJ2-7|TRBV12-3/TRBV12-4|NA|NA
CASSQTLRAEQYF
TGTGCCAGCAGCCAAACCCTTCGGGCCGAGCAGTACTTC